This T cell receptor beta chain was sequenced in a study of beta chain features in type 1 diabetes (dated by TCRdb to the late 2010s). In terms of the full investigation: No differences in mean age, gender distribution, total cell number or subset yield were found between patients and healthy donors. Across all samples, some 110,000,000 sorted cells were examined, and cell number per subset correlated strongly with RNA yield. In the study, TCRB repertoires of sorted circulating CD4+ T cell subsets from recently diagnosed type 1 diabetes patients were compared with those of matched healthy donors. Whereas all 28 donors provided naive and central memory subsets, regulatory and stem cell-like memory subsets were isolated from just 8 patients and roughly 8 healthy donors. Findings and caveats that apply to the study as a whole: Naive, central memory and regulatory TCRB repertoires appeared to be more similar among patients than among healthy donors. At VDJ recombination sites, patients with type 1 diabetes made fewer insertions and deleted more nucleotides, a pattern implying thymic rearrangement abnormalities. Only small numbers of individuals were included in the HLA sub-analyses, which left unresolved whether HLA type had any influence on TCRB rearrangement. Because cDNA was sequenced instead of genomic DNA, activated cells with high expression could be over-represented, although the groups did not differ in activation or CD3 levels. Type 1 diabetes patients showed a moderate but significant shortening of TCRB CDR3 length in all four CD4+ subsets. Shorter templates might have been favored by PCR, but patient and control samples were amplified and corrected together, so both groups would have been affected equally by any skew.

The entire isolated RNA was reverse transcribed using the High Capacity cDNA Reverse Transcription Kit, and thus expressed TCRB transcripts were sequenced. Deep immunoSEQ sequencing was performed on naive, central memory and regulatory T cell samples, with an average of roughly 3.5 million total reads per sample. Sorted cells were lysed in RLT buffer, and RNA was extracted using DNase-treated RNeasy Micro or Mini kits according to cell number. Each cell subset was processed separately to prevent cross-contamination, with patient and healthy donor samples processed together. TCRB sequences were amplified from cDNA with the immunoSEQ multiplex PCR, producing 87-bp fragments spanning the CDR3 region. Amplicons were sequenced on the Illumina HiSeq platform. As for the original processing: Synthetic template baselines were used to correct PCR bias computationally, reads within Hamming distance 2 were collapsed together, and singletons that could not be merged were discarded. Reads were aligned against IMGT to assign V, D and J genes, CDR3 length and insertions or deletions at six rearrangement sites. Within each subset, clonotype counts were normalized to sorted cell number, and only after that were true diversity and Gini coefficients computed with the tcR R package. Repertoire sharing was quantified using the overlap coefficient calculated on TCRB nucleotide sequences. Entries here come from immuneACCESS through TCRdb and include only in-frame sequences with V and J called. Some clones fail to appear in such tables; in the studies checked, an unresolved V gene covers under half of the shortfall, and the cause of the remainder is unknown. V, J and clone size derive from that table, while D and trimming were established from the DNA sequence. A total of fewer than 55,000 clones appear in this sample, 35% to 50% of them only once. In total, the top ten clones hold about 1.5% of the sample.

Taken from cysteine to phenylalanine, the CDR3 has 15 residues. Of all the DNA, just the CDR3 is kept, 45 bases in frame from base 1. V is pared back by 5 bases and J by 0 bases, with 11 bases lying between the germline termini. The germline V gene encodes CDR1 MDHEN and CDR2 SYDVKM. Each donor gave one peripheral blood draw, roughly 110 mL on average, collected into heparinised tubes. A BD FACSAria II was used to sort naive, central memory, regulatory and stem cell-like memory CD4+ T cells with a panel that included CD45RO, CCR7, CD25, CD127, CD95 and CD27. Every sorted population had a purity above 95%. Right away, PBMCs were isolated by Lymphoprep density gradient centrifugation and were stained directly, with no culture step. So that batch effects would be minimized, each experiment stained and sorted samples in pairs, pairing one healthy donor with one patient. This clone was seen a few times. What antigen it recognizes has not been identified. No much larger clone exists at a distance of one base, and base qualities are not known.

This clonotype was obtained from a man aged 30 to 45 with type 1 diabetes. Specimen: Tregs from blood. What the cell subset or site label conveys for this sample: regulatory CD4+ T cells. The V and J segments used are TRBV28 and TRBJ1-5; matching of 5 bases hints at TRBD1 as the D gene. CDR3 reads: CASSPPTVSNQPQHF. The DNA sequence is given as TGTGCCAGCAGTCCGCCGACAGTTAGCAATCAGCCCCAGCATTTT. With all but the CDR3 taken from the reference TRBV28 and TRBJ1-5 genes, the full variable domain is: DVKVTQSSRYLVKRTGEKVFLECVQDMDHENMFWYRQDPGLGLRLIYFSYDVKMKEKGDIPEGYSVSREKKERFSLILESASTNQTSMYLCASSPPTVSNQPQHFGDGTRLSIL.